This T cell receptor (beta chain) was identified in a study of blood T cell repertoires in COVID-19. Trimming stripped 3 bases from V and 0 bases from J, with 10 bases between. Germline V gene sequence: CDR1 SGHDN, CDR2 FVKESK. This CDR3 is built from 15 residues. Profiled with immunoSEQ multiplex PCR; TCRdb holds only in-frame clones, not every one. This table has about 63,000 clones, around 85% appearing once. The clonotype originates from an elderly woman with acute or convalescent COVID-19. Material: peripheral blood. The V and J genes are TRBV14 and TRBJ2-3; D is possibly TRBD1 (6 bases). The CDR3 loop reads CASSQWDTSTDTQYF. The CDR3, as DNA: TGTGCCAGCAGCCAGTGGGACACCAGCACAGATACGCAGTATTTT.